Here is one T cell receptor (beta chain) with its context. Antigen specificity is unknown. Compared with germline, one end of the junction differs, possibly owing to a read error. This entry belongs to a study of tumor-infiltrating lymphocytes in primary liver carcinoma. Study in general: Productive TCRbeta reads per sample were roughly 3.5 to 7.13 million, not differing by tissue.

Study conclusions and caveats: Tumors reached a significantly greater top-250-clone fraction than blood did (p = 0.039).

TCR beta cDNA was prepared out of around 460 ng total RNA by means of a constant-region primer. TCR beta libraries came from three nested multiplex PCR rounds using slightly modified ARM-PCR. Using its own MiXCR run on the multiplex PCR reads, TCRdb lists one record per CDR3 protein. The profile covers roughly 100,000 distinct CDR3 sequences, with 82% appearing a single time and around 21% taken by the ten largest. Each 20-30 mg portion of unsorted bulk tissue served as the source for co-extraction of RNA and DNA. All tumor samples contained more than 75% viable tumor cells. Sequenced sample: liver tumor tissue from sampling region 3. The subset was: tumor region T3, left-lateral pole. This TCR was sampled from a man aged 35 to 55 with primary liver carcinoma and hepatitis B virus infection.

The CDR3 reads CASTLGRGQYEQYF. The CDR3 DNA sequence: TGTGCCAGCACTCTCGGAAGGGGGCAATACGAACAGTACTTC. This chain uses TRBV28 with TRBJ2-7; TRBD1 matches 7 bases. The germline V gene has CDR1 MDHEN and CDR2 SYDVKM. The CDR3 is made up of 14 amino acids. Full variable domain (missing parts from reference TRBV28 and TRBJ2-7): DVKVTQSSRYLVKRTGEKVFLECVQDMDHENMFWYRQDPGLGLRLIYFSYDVKMKEKGDIPEGYSVSREKKERFSLILESASTNQTSMYLCASTLGRGQYEQYFGPGTRLTVT.